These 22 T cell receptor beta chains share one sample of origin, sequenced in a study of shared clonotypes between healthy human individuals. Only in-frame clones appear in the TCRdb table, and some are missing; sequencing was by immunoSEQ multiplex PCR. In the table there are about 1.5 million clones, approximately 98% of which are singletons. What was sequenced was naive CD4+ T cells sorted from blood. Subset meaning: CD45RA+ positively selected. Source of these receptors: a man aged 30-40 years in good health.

The CDR3 nucleotides read TGTGCCAGCTCTCTTCAGGGGGCAATGGCCCCAGAGACCCAGTACTTC. This sequence encodes CASSLQGAMAPETQYF. The chain has TRBV18 and TRBJ2-5, with 8 bases identical to TRBD1. The CDR3 totals 16 residues. Per germline, CDR1 KGHSH and CDR2 LQKENI. Trimming at V came to 6 bases and at J to 4 bases, leaving 13 bases not matched to a gene.

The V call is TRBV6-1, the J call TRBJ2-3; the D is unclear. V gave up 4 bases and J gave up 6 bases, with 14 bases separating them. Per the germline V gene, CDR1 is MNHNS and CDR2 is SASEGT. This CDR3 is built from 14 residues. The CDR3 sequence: CASSARTMADTQYF. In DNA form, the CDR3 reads TGTGCCAGCAGTGCGCGAACTATGGCGGATACGCAGTATTTT.

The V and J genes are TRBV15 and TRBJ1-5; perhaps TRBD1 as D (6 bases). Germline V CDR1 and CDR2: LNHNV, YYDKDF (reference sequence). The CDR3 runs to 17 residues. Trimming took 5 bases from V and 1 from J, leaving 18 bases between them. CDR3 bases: TGTGCCACCAGCCTACGTTGGACAGTAGGGAGCAATCAGCCCCAGCATTTT. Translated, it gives CATSLRWTVGSNQPQHF.

Here the CDR3 reads CASSQWGGTRPTTQYF. The CDR3 nucleotides read TGTGCCAGCAGCCAATGGGGGGGGACAAGACCCACCACGCAGTATTTT. The chain links TRBV7-8 to TRBJ2-3, with D possibly being TRBD2 (7 bases). This CDR3 has 16 amino acids. In germline, CDR1 is SGHVS, CDR2 FQNEAQ. With 5 bases removed from V and 9 bases from J, the gap between germline ends came to 24 bases.

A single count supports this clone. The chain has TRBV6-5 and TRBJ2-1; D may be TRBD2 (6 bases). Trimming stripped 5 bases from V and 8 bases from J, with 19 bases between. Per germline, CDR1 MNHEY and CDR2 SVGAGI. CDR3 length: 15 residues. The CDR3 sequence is CASSPFGGGTDEQFF. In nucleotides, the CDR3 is TGTGCCAGCAGTCCGTTTGGGGGAGGCACGGATGAGCAGTTCTTC.

The CDR3 is CASSPGGDQPQHF. The CDR3 nucleotides read TGTGCCAGCAGCCCAGGCGGGGATCAGCCCCAGCATTTT. The V gene is TRBV7-2, the J gene TRBJ1-5; D is unclear. V dropped 5 bases and J dropped 5 bases, with 10 bases sitting between them. The CDR3 consists of 13 residues. CDR1 is SGHTA and CDR2 is FQGNSA in the germline V gene. Variable domain in full (rest from reference TRBV7-2 and TRBJ1-5): GAGVSQSPSNKVTEKGKDVELRCDPISGHTALYWYRQSLGQGLEFLIYFQGNSAPDKSGLPSDRFSAERTGGSVSTLTIQRTQQEDSAVYLCASSPGGDQPQHFGDGTRLSIL.

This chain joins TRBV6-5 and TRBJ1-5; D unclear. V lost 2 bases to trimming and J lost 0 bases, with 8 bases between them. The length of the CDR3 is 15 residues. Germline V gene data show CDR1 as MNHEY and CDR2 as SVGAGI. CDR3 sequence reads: CASSYNGYSNQPQHF. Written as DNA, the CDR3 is TGTGCCAGCAGTTACAATGGGTATAGCAATCAGCCCCAGCATTTT.

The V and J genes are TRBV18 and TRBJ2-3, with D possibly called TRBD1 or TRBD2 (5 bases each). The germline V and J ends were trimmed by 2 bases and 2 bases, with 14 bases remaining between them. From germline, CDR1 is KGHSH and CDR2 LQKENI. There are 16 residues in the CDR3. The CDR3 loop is CASSPIAREPTDTQYF. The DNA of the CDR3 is TGTGCCAGCTCACCAATCGCCAGGGAGCCCACAGATACGCAGTATTTT.

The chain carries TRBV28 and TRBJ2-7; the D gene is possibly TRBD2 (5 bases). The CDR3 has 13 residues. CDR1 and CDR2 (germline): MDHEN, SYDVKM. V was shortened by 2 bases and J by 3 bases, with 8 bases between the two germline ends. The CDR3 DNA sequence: TGTGCCAGCAGTTTAGACTACCGCTACGAGCAGTACTTC. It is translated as CASSLDYRYEQYF.

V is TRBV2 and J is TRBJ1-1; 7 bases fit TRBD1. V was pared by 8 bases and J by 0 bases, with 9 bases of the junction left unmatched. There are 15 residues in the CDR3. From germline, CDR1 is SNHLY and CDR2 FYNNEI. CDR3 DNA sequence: TGTGCCAGCGCCTATAGACAGGGCTTGAACACTGAAGCTTTCTTT. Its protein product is CASAYRQGLNTEAFF.

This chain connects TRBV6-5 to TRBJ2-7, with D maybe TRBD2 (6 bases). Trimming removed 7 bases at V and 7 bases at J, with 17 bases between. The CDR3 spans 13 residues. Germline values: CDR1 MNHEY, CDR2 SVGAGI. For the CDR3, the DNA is TGTGCCAGCACCTCCGACCGCCGGGAGGAGCAGTACTTC. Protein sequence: CASTSDRREEQYF.

CDR3 DNA sequence: TGTGCCAGTAGTATAGAGGTATGGACTCCCATTGAGCAGTTCTTC. It encodes CASSIEVWTPIEQFF. The V call is TRBV19, the J call TRBJ2-1; maybe TRBD2 (5 bases). This CDR3 comprises 15 residues. V was shortened by 0 bases and J by 9 bases, with 15 bases between the two germline ends. Germline CDR1 is LNHDA and CDR2 is SQIVND (reference sequence).

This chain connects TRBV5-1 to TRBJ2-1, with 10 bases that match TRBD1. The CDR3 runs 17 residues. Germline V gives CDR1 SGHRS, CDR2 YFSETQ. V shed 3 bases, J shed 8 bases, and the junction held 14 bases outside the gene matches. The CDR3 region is CASSSTRGDRGRDEQFF. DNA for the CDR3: TGCGCCAGCAGCTCTACTAGAGGGGACAGGGGTCGCGATGAGCAGTTCTTC.

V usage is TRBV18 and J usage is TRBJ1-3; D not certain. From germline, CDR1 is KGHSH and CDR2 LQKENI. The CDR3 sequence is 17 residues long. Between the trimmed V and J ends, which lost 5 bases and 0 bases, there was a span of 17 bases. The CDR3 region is CASSLSPGLTSGNTIYF. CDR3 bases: TGTGCCAGCTCATTATCACCCGGGTTGACCTCTGGAAACACCATATATTTT.

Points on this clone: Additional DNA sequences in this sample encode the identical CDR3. CDR3 nucleotides: TGTGCCAGCAGTGTAGCCGGAAACAATGAGCAGTTCTTC. Translated: CASSVAGNNEQFF. V and J are TRBV2 and TRBJ2-1; no reliable D call. There are 13 residues in the CDR3. Trimming shortened V by 4 bases and J by 5 bases, and 9 bases separated the two germline ends. In germline, CDR1 is SNHLY, CDR2 FYNNEI.

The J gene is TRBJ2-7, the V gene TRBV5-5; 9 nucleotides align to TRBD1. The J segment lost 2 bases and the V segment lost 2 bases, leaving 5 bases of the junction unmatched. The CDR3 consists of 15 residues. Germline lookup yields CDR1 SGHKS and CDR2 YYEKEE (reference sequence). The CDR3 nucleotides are TGTGCCAGCAGCTTACCGGGACAGGGTACCTACGAGCAGTACTTC. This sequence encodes CASSLPGQGTYEQYF.

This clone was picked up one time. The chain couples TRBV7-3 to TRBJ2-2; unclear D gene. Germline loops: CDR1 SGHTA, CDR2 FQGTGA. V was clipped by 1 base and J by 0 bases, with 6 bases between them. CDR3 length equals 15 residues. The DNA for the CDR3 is TGTGCCAGCAGCTTAATGGCCGCGAACACCGGGGAGCTGTTTTTT. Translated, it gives CASSLMAANTGELFF.

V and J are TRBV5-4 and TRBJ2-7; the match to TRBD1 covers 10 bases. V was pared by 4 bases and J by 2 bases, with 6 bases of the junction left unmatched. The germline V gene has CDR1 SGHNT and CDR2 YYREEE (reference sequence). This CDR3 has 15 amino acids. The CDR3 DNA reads TGTGCCAGCAGCGAGGGGGGACAGGGGACCTACGAGCAGTACTTC. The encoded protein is CASSEGGQGTYEQYF.

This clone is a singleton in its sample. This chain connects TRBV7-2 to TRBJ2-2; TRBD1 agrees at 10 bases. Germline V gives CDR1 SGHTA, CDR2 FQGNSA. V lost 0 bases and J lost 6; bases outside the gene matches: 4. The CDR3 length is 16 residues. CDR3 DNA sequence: TGTGCCAGCAGCTTAGCCGGGACAGGGGACGCCGGGGAGCTGTTTTTT. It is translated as CASSLAGTGDAGELFF.

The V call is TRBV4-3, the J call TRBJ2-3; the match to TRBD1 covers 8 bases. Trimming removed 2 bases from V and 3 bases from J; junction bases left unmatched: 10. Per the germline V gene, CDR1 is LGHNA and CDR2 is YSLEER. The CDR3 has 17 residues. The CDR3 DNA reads TGCGCCAGCAGCCAACTACTCGACAGGGGTTGGACAGATACGCAGTATTTT. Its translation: CASSQLLDRGWTDTQYF.

The CDR3 DNA follows: TGTGCCAGCAGCTTGGGACAGGGCAATCATCAGCCCCAGCATTTT. This codes for CASSLGQGNHQPQHF. The chain has TRBV5-5 and TRBJ1-5; the match to TRBD1 covers 7 bases. V lost 0 bases, J lost 5 bases, and 5 bases stayed unmatched. CDR1 and CDR2 from the germline V gene are SGHKS and YYEKEE (reference sequence). The CDR3 extends over 15 amino acids.

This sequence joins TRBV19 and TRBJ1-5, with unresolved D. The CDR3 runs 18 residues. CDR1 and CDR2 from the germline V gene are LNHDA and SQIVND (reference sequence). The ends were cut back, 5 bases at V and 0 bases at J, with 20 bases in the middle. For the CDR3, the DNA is TGTGCCAGTAGTCTCCGAGCAGGTTCACCCGTTAGCAATCAGCCCCAGCATTTT. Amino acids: CASSLRAGSPVSNQPQHF.